The next 8 T cell receptor beta chains were all read from a single sample in a study of regulatory T cells in long-lasting Graves disease. HTBI primers from iRepertoire and Arm-PCR of CDR3 regions yielded the TCR beta libraries. TCRdb independently ran MiXCR on the multiplex PCR reads; one entry per CDR3 protein. The sample contains 500,000 or so distinct CDR3 sequences, about 17% of which appear only once. The time point denotes: newly diagnosed GD, antithyroid drugs for less than 3 months. Following extraction of RNA from PBMCs, that RNA was used to make the TCR library. The same sample was also studied in work on T cells in Graves' hyperthyroidism and ophthalmopathy.

The sequenced sample was peripheral blood mononuclear cells (PBMCs), obtained at new diagnosis, from a patient treated with antithyroid drugs. The source of these receptors is a man in his forties with Graves disease.

This clonotype is a singleton in its sample. One base away lies a much larger clone, so this may be a sequencing read error. This chain joins TRBV3-1 and TRBJ2-7, with TRBD1 matching over 8 bases. With V trimmed by 1 base and J by 3 bases, 5 bases remained unmatched. This CDR3 spans 15 amino acids. Germline CDR1 LGHDT, CDR2 YNNKEL (reference sequence). Here the CDR3 reads CASSQAAGGVYEQYF. The CDR3, as DNA: TGTGCCAGCAGCCAAGCCGCAGGGGGCGTCTACGAGCAGTACTTC.

A single count supports this clonotype. The chain is built from TRBV12-3 or TRBV12-4 and TRBJ2-7; TRBD2 is a possible D gene (5 bases). V gave up 4 bases and J gave up 4 bases, with 8 bases separating them. There are 12 residues in the CDR3. In DNA form, the CDR3 reads TGTGCCAGCAGTTACGAGGGTTACGAGCAGTACTTC. Protein: CASSYEGYEQYF.

This clonotype was counted at least ten times. This chain connects TRBV7-9 to TRBJ2-7; 11 bases line up with TRBD2. After removal of 5 bases from V and 4 bases from J, the junction contained 1 base not matched to a gene. Germline V CDR1 and CDR2: SEHNR, FQNEAQ (reference sequence). The CDR3 length is 13 residues. For the CDR3, the DNA is TGTGCCAGCAGCACTAGCGGGAGATACGAGCAGTACTTC. This encodes CASSTSGRYEQYF.

The table lists this clonotype with many counts. The chain employs TRBV2 and TRBJ1-1, with 7 bases matching TRBD1. The CDR3 totals 14 residues. The germline gives CDR1 SNHLY, CDR2 FYNNEI. After removal of 4 bases from V and 3 bases from J, the junction contained 5 bases not matched to a gene. CDR3 nucleotide sequence: TGTGCCAGCAGTGTGGACAGGACGTACACTGAAGCTTTCTTT. As protein: CASSVDRTYTEAFF.

The chain carries TRBV4-1 and TRBJ2-3; 11 bases are a match to TRBD2. Germline CDR1 and CDR2: MGHRA and YSYEKL. V trimming: 1 base; J trimming: 6 bases; junction bases outside the gene matches: 6. The CDR3 is 16 residues long. The CDR3 sequence: CASSQGLAGGRDTQYF. The CDR3 bases are TGCGCCAGCAGCCAAGGGCTAGCGGGAGGAAGGGATACGCAGTATTTT.

There are many counts of this clonotype. The rearrangement uses TRBV28 and TRBJ2-1, with D possibly TRBD2 on 5 matching bases. Per germline, CDR1 MDHEN and CDR2 SYDVKM. The length of the CDR3 is 14 residues. Trimming stripped 2 bases from V and 10 bases from J, with 15 bases between. The CDR3 bases are TGTGCCAGCAGTTTAGTAGAAGAGACTATCGAGCAGTTCTTC. Its translation is CASSLVEETIEQFF. The full variable domain, completed using reference TRBV28 and TRBJ2-1, is DVKVTQSSRYLVKRTGEKVFLECVQDMDHENMFWYRQDPGLGLRLIYFSYDVKMKEKGDIPEGYSVSREKKERFSLILESASTNQTSMYLCASSLVEETIEQFFGPGTRLTVL.

This clonotype was counted only a few times. V is TRBV7-9 and J is TRBJ2-2; D unresolved. The CDR3 spans 15 residues. V shed 2 bases and J shed 3 bases, with 10 bases lying between them. The germline V gene has CDR1 SEHNR and CDR2 FQNEAQ (reference sequence). Here the CDR3 DNA reads TGTGCCAGCAGCTTATGGGCTAGGGACACCGGGGAGCTGTTTTTT. Protein: CASSLWARDTGELFF.

This clonotype has at least ten counts. The rearrangement joins TRBV12-3 or TRBV12-4 to TRBJ2-7; 9 positions agree with TRBD1. The ends lost 1 base at V and 5 bases at J; junction bases unmatched: 6. The CDR3 is made up of 15 amino acids. CDR3 amino acids: CASSLGGQGRDEQYF. The CDR3 DNA sequence: TGTGCCAGCAGTTTAGGGGGACAGGGAAGGGACGAGCAGTACTTC.